These 17 T cell receptor beta chains were all obtained from the same sample, sequenced in a study of blood T cell repertoires in COVID-19. TCRdb's table, derived via immunoSEQ multiplex PCR, lists solely in-frame clones and lacks some. The sample contains approximately 77,000 clones, 75% to 85% of which appear only once. The specimen sequenced was peripheral blood. Receptor source: a woman in her 70s with acute or convalescent COVID-19.

This sequence joins TRBV5-4 and TRBJ1-3; 7 bases fit TRBD1. With 0 bases clipped from V and 4 bases from J, the junction kept 4 bases outside the gene matches. This CDR3 is built from 15 residues. Germline CDR1 is SGHNT and CDR2 is YYREEE (reference sequence). CDR3 nucleotide sequence: TGTGCCAGCAGCTTGGGACAGGGTAGGGGAAACACCATATATTTT. It translates to CASSLGQGRGNTIYF.

The rearrangement uses TRBV7-6 and TRBJ2-2; TRBD2 matches 11 bases. Germline V gene lookup returns CDR1 SGHVS and CDR2 FNYEAQ. The CDR3 is made up of 17 amino acids. V trimming: 1 base; J trimming: 3 bases; junction bases outside the gene matches: 4. The CDR3 DNA sequence: TGTGCCAGCAGCTTAGTCCTAGCGGGGGGATACACCGGGGAGCTGTTTTTT. Protein: CASSLVLAGGYTGELFF.

V gene TRBV5-6 combines with J gene TRBJ1-2, with 8 bases fitting TRBD1. The CDR3 covers 14 residues. CDR1 SGHDT and CDR2 YYEEEE come from the germline V gene. After removal of 6 bases from V and 7 bases from J, the junction contained 11 bases not matched to a gene. The DNA for the CDR3 is TGTGCCAGCACCTCCGCGGCAGGGGGCTTTGGCTACACCTTC. This gives the protein CASTSAAGGFGYTF.

This chain links TRBV6-5 with TRBJ1-4; perhaps TRBD1 as D (5 bases). Germline V gives CDR1 MNHEY, CDR2 SVGAGI. This CDR3 comprises 16 residues. Deletions cut 2 bases from V and 8 bases from J, with 18 bases between. This CDR3 reads CASSYTHTPKGEKLFF. CDR3 bases: TGTGCCAGCAGTTACACCCACACCCCGAAGGGGGAAAAACTGTTTTTT.

The rearrangement links TRBV5-1 to TRBJ1-6; 8 nucleotides agree with TRBD1. Germline CDR1 reads SGHRS; CDR2 reads YFSETQ. V lost 4 bases to trimming and J lost 7 bases; unmatched junction nucleotides: 10. This CDR3 is built from 16 residues. Written as DNA, the CDR3 is TGCGCCAGCAGCCGCCGCGGACAGGGTGCGAATTCACCCCTCCACTTT. This encodes CASSRRGQGANSPLHF.

The chain links TRBV7-9 to TRBJ1-2, with 7 bases aligning to TRBD1. The germline CDR1 and CDR2 sequences are SEHNR and FQNEAQ (reference sequence). The length of the CDR3 is 14 residues. Trimming took 6 bases from V and 6 from J; bases not matched to a gene: 10. The chain's CDR3 is CASRNRTGRHGYTF. CDR3 coding DNA: TGTGCCAGCAGAAACCGGACAGGACGGCATGGCTACACCTTC.

The chain couples TRBV2 to TRBJ1-2; 7 bases are shared with TRBD1. The CDR3 has 15 residues. The germline gives CDR1 SNHLY, CDR2 FYNNEI. V lost 6 bases and J lost 2; bases outside the gene matches: 9. In nucleotides, the CDR3 is TGTGCCAGCAGGGCTGGACAGGCTGCCAACTATGGCTACACCTTC. Protein sequence: CASRAGQAANYGYTF.

This chain uses TRBV7-2 with TRBJ1-5; 12 positions agree with TRBD1. V lost 5 bases, J lost 7 bases, and 6 bases stayed unmatched. The CDR3 loop spans 15 amino acids. In germline, CDR1 is SGHTA, CDR2 FQGNSA. CDR3 sequence (DNA): TGTGCCAGCAGCCCCGGGACAGGGGGCAGACAGCCCCAGCATTTT. Translated: CASSPGTGGRQPQHF.

This clone was seen more than once but under ten times. CDR3 region: CASSYGVSTDTQYF. The CDR3, as DNA: TGTGCCAGCAGCTACGGGGTCAGCACAGATACGCAGTATTTT. The genes are TRBV7-8 and TRBJ2-3; a possible D gene is TRBD2 (5 bases). CDR1 is SGHVS and CDR2 is FQNEAQ in the germline V gene. V was clipped by 4 bases and J by 0 bases, with 8 bases between them. The CDR3 is made up of 14 amino acids.

This clone appeared a few times. This chain joins TRBV2 and TRBJ1-1, with 9 nucleotides matching TRBD1. The CDR3 covers 13 residues. The V gene's germline CDR1 is SNHLY and CDR2 FYNNEI. J lost 5 bases, V lost 9 bases, and 7 bases had no gene match. The CDR3 is CASGDREGTEAFF. CDR3 DNA: TGTGCCAGTGGGGACAGGGAGGGTACTGAAGCTTTCTTT.

This chain links TRBV5-1 with TRBJ1-1; the D gene is possibly TRBD1 (5 bases). The CDR3 length is 14 residues. The germline V gene encodes CDR1 SGHRS and CDR2 YFSETQ. Between the trimmed V and J ends, which lost 0 bases and 1 base, there was a span of 7 bases. The CDR3 loop reads CASSLGGANTEAFF. The CDR3 DNA is TGCGCCAGCAGCTTGGGGGGCGCGAACACTGAAGCTTTCTTT.

The rearrangement uses TRBV29-1 and TRBJ1-2; 11 nucleotides align to TRBD1. V was pared by 8 bases and J by 3 bases, with 5 bases of the junction left unmatched. Germline V lookup: CDR1 SQVTM, CDR2 ANQGSEA. The CDR3 spans 13 residues. CDR3: CSLWTGGHYGYTF. In DNA form, the CDR3 reads TGCAGCCTATGGACAGGGGGCCACTATGGCTACACCTTC. Using reference TRBV29-1 and TRBJ1-2 for the parts outside the CDR3, the full variable domain is SAVISQKPSRDICQRGTSLTIQCQVDSQVTMMFWYRQQPGQSLTLIATANQGSEATYESGFVIDKFPISRPNLTFSTLTVSNMSPEDSSIYLCSLWTGGHYGYTFGSGTRLTVV.

The sample holds a few counts of this clone. V is TRBV4-1 and J is TRBJ1-1, with D unresolved. The ends were cut back, 3 bases at V and 3 bases at J, with 11 bases in the middle. The CDR3 length is 14 residues. Germline assignment: CDR1 MGHRA and CDR2 YSYEKL. CDR3 sequence reads: CASSHYTTDTEAFF. For the CDR3, the DNA is TGCGCCAGCAGCCATTATACGACTGACACTGAAGCTTTCTTT.

This chain uses TRBV5-5 with TRBJ1-1, with 7 bases matching TRBD1. J lost 6 bases, V lost 0 bases, and 20 bases had no gene match. The V gene's germline CDR1 is SGHKS and CDR2 YYEKEE (reference sequence). The CDR3 totals 19 residues. CDR3 in DNA: TGTGCCAGCAGCTTGGCAGGACAGGTGAGGGGTAGGGTGGCTGCTGAAGCTTTCTTT. Its translation: CASSLAGQVRGRVAAEAFF.

The J gene is TRBJ1-1, the V gene TRBV25-1; possibly TRBD1 for D (6 bases). Germline V gene lookup returns CDR1 MGHDK and CDR2 SYGVNS. Deletions cut 5 bases from V and 1 base from J, with 17 bases between. The CDR3 contains 16 residues. The DNA for the CDR3 is TGTGCCAGCAGTCAAGCGGGGGCCAGGGAGAACACTGAAGCTTTCTTT. It translates to CASSQAGARENTEAFF.

This chain connects TRBV18 to TRBJ2-3; 8 bases align to TRBD2. Germline-derived CDR1 and CDR2 are KGHSH and LQKENI. CDR3 size: 17 residues. The V segment lost 0 bases and the J segment 4 bases; nucleotides outside the gene matches: 9. The CDR3: CASSPPRGDRQSDTQYF. CDR3 in DNA: TGTGCCAGCTCACCACCGCGGGGGGATCGTCAGTCAGATACGCAGTATTTT.

The chain recombines TRBV11-3 with TRBJ2-2; D is undetermined. The CDR3 is 16 amino acids. V was clipped by 3 bases and J by 0 bases, with 11 bases between them. CDR1 is SGHNT and CDR2 is YENEEA in the germline V gene. CDR3 sequence: CASSFIEDSNTGELFF. In nucleotides, the CDR3 is TGTGCCAGCAGCTTCATTGAGGATTCGAACACCGGGGAGCTGTTTTTT.